This T cell receptor (beta chain) was recorded in a study of cytomegalovirus exposure and HLA in healthy donors. Findings and limits, study-wide: One cluster of highly shared sequence variants probably arose as a sequencing artifact. In an earlier analysis, productive rearrangement rates for most beta V segments clustered near 87% or 30%. Common viral pathogens (according to a later analysis) appeared linked to several of the most significant clusters. Looking again later, the authors saw that most CMV-associated TCR beta chains seemed HLA-restricted.

As for this clone: As yet, its antigen is unknown.

Vbeta (60) and Jbeta (13) primers were used in the PCR. Clones were sequenced by immunoSEQ multiplex PCR, and TCRdb holds only the in-frame ones, with some missing. This table holds 130,000 or so clones. The clonotype originates from a man younger than 30 in good health and CMV-seronegative. The sequencing sample was made of PBMCs.

The CDR3 reads CASSRTGVLAEAFF. CDR3 sequence (DNA): TGTGCCAGCAGTAGGACAGGGGTATTGGCTGAAGCTTTCTTT. This sequence joins TRBV2 and TRBJ1-1, with 9 bases lining up with TRBD1. V shed 5 bases, J shed 6 bases, and the junction held 7 bases outside the gene matches. The CDR3 contains 14 residues. From germline, CDR1 is SNHLY and CDR2 FYNNEI.